The source of this TCR beta chain is a study of T cells in Graves' hyperthyroidism and ophthalmopathy. Germline V gives CDR1 MNHNS, CDR2 SASEGT. The length of the CDR3 is 16 residues. After removal of 3 bases from V and 4 bases from J, the junction contained 8 bases not matched to a gene. There are a few counts of this clonotype. There were TCR beta CDR3 regions amplified from RNA transcripts. HTBI primers were employed in a first-round RT-PCR of the TCR CDR3. Using its own MiXCR run on the multiplex PCR reads, TCRdb lists one record per CDR3 protein. This table has approximately 380,000 distinct CDR3 sequences, roughly an eighth appearing once.

The chain recombines TRBV6-1 with TRBJ1-5, with 8 positions matching TRBD1. Sequenced input: blood. The receptor was isolated from a man aged 50 or older with Graves' ophthalmopathy. The CDR3 region has the DNA TGTGCCAGCAGTGAGAGACCCAGGGGGCGTAATCAGCCCCAGCATTTT. This translates into CASSERPRGRNQPQHF.